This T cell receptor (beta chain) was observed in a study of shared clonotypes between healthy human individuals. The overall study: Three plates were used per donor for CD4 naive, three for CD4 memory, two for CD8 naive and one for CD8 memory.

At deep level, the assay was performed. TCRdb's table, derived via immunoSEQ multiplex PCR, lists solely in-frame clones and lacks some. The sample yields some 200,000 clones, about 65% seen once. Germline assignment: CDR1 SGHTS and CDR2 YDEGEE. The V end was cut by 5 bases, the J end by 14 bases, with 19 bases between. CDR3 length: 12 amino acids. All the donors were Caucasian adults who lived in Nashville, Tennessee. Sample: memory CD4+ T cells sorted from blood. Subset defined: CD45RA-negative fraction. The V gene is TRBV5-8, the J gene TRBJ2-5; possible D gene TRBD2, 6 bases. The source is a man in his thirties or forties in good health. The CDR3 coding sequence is TGTGCCAGCAGTTACCTCCTCGGGGGTCCTTACTTC. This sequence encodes CASSYLLGGPYF.